Listed below are T cell receptor beta chains from one sample, sequenced in a study of cytotoxic CD8 clonotypes in ibrutinib-treated CLL. Assay: immunoSEQ multiplex PCR; the TCRdb copy retains only in-frame clones and omits some. The table lists fewer than 35,000 clones, about 82% of them singletons, with over 6.5% in the top ten. The source was PBMCs, collected after 24 months of ibrutinib treatment. All receptors derive from a human donor with chronic lymphocytic leukemia. Both conserved end residues are part of each CDR3. D genes are given only for firm matches. Rows give clone size only sometimes, using once, few, many, or a class for an expanded clone.

j_gene | d_gene | v_gene | abundance | CDR3aa | CDR3nt
TRBJ2-7 | TRBD1 | TRBV18 | NA | CASSPWGQGNSYEQYF | TGTGCCAGCTCACCGTGGGGACAGGGGAACTCCTACGAGCAGTACTTC
TRBJ2-7 | NA | TRBV6-6 | NA | CASSYPGTQNEQYF | TGTGCCAGCAGTTATCCGGGGACGCAGAACGAGCAGTACTTC
TRBJ1-2 | TRBD1 | TRBV7-9 | NA | CASSLEGGLDYGYTF | TGTGCCAGCAGCTTAGAAGGGGGCTTGGACTATGGCTACACCTTC
TRBJ2-5 | NA | TRBV18 | once | CASSRSGLETQYF | TGTGCCAGCTCACGGTCAGGGTTAGAGACCCAGTACTTC
TRBJ2-7 | NA | TRBV5-4 | NA | CASSSTTKKQYF | TGTGCCAGCAGCTCCACGACTAAGAAGCAGTACTTC
TRBJ1-2 | NA | TRBV27 | NA | CASSLMGGTSGYTF | TGTGCCAGCAGTTTAATGGGGGGTACGAGTGGCTACACCTTC
TRBJ1-5 | TRBD1 | TRBV2 | NA | CASSTGARNQPQHF | TGTGCCAGCTCGACAGGGGCGCGCAATCAGCCCCAGCATTTT
TRBJ2-3 | NA | TRBV9 | NA | CASSAKTPSTDTQYF | TGTGCCAGCAGCGCTAAAACCCCTAGCACAGATACGCAGTATTTT
TRBJ2-3 | NA | TRBV29-1 | NA | CSVEEWTAVTDTQYF | TGCAGCGTTGAAGAGTGGACAGCCGTCACAGATACGCAGTATTTT
TRBJ1-2 | TRBD1 | TRBV6-5 | NA | CAISDRGVRGYTF | TGTGCCATCAGTGACAGGGGGGTTCGTGGCTACACCTTC
TRBJ2-4 | NA | TRBV2 | NA | CASQVGENIQYF | TGTGCCAGCCAGGTCGGAGAAAACATTCAGTACTTC
TRBJ2-7 | TRBD1 | TRBV4-1 | NA | CASRPSGTGLYEQYF | TGCGCCAGCAGACCATCCGGGACAGGGCTCTACGAGCAGTACTTC
TRBJ2-2 | NA | TRBV27 | NA | CASSLRKNTGELFF | TGTGCCAGCAGTTTGCGGAAGAACACCGGGGAGCTGTTTTTT
TRBJ1-1 | NA | TRBV18 | NA | CASSPNAGGPTEAFF | TGTGCCAGCTCACCAAATGCGGGGGGTCCCACTGAAGCTTTCTTT
TRBJ2-3 | TRBD2 | TRBV6-5 | NA | CASGGAGGDTQYF | TGTGCCAGCGGGGGAGCGGGGGGAGATACGCAGTATTTT
TRBJ1-3 | TRBD1 | TRBV10-1 | NA | CASSSGQASLPGNTIYF | TGCGCCAGCAGTTCAGGACAGGCCTCCCTCCCTGGAAACACCATATATTTT
TRBJ2-7 | NA | TRBV7-9 | few | CASSPRAASYEQYF | TGTGCCAGCAGCCCAAGGGCTGCTTCCTACGAGCAGTACTTC